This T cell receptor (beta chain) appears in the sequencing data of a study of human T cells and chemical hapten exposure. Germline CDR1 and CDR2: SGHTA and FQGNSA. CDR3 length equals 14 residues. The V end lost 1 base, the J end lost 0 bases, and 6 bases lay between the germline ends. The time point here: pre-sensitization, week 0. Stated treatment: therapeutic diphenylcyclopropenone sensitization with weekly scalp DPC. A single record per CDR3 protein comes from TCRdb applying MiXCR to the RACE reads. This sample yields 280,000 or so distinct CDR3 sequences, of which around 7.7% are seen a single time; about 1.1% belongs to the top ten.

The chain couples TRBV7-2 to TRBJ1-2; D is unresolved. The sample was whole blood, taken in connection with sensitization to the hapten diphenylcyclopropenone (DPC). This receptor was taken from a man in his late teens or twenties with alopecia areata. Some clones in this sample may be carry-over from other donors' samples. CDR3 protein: CASSLEQTNYGYTF. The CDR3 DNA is TGTGCCAGCAGCTTAGAACAGACTAACTATGGCTACACCTTC.